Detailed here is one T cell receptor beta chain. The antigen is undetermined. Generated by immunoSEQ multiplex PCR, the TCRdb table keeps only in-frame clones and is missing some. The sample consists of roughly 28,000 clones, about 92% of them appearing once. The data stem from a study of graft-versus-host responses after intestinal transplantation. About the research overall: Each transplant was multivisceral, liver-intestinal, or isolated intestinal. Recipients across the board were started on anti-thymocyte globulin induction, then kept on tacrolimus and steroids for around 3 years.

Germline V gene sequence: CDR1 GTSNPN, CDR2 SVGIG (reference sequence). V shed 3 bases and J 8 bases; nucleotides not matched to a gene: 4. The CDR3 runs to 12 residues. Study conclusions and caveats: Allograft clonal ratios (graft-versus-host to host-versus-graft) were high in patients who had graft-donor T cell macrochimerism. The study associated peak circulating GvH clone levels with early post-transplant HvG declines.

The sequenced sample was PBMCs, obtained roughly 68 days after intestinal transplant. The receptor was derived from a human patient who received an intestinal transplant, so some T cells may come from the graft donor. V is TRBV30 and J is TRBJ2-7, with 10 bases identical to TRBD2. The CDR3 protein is CAWRLAGAQQYF. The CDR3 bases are TGTGCCTGGAGGCTAGCGGGAGCCCAGCAGTACTTC.